These 26 T cell receptor beta chains originate from one sample sequenced in a study of OX40 agonist ivuxolimab in advanced cancers. Profiling relied on immunoSEQ multiplex PCR, and the TCRdb table lists in-frame clones only, not all of them. The table records tens of thousands of clones, about four fifths of them present only once. This specimen consisted of CD4+ or CD8+ T cells sorted from blood, obtained in a trial of the OX40 agonist ivuxolimab. Receptors were obtained from an adult with an advanced solid tumor such as melanoma, head and neck, liver or kidney cancer.

The chain joins TRBV7-9 to TRBJ2-7, with D possibly matching TRBD2 (5 bases). With 7 bases removed from V and 7 bases from J, the gap between germline ends came to 17 bases. The CDR3 is made up of 13 amino acids. The V gene's germline CDR1 is SEHNR and CDR2 FQNEAQ (reference sequence). This CDR3 reads CASKPYVEDEQYF. The CDR3 DNA sequence: TGTGCCAGCAAGCCCTACGTGGAGGATGAGCAGTACTTC.

The gene calls are TRBV4-3 and TRBJ2-3; 11 bases are a match to TRBD2. With 4 bases clipped from V and 3 bases from J, the junction kept 12 bases outside the gene matches. CDR3 length: 18 residues. From germline, CDR1 is LGHNA and CDR2 YSLEER. This chain's CDR3 is CASSPSGGLAGGTDTQYF. CDR3 nucleotides: TGCGCCAGCAGCCCCTCAGGAGGGCTAGCGGGAGGTACAGATACGCAGTATTTT.

V is TRBV28 and J is TRBJ1-4, with 10 bases identical to TRBD1. The CDR3 extends over 16 amino acids. V shed 5 bases, J shed 7 bases, and the junction held 10 bases outside the gene matches. Germline CDR1 MDHEN, CDR2 SYDVKM. CDR3 sequence: CASSPPGQGLGEKLFF. As DNA, the CDR3 is TGTGCCAGCAGTCCACCGGGACAGGGGTTGGGTGAAAAACTGTTTTTT.

The chain employs TRBV7-2 and TRBJ2-5; D call uncertain. The CDR3 consists of 12 residues. V lost 5 bases and J lost 1, with 5 bases in between. Germline CDR1 and CDR2: SGHTA and FQGNSA. The CDR3 sequence is CASSLVQETQYF. The DNA of the CDR3 is TGTGCCAGCAGCCTTGTCCAAGAGACCCAGTACTTC.

This sequence joins TRBV15 and TRBJ1-2, with D perhaps TRBD1 (5 bases). Germline V gene sequence: CDR1 LNHNV, CDR2 YYDKDF (reference sequence). This CDR3 contains 15 residues. Trimming pared 0 bases from V and 8 bases from J, leaving 16 bases between. CDR3 residues: CATSRDPTGRGGYTF. The CDR3 bases are TGTGCCACCAGCAGAGATCCTACTGGCCGGGGGGGCTACACCTTC.

In this sample, this clone is medium-sized. CDR3 sequence: CASSRSSRDEKLFF. CDR3 in DNA: TGTGCCAGCAGCCGAAGCAGTCGGGACGAAAAACTGTTTTTT. V usage is TRBV9 and J usage is TRBJ1-4; possible D gene TRBD1, 5 bases. Trimming cost V 4 bases and J 8 bases, with 15 bases left between them. This CDR3 contains 14 residues. In germline, CDR1 is SGDLS, CDR2 YYNGEE.

The V call is TRBV6-6, the J call TRBJ1-3; D is unresolved. Germline CDR1 and CDR2: MNHNY and SVGAGI (reference sequence). Trimming took 10 bases from V and 4 from J, leaving 11 bases between them. The CDR3 consists of 12 residues. CDR3 loop: CATTGYGNTIYF. CDR3 DNA: TGTGCCACTACGGGTTACGGAAACACCATATATTTT.

The gene calls are TRBV9 and TRBJ1-2; 8 bases agree with TRBD1. This CDR3 region has 15 residues. From germline, CDR1 is SGDLS and CDR2 YYNGEE. J was trimmed by 5 bases and V by 6 bases; bases with no gene match: 12. DNA for the CDR3: TGTGCCAGCACCCAGGGGGCAGGGAGAACTTATGGCTACACCTTC. Protein sequence: CASTQGAGRTYGYTF.

In this sample, this clone turned up once. The V gene is TRBV7-2, the J gene TRBJ2-3, with TRBD2 identical over 12 bases. The CDR3 runs 16 residues. J lost 6 bases, V lost 2 bases, and 6 bases had no gene match. In germline, CDR1 is SGHTA, CDR2 FQGNSA. The CDR3 bases are TGTGCCAGCAGCTTATCTAGCGGGAGGGCTGGGGATACGCAGTATTTT. As protein: CASSLSSGRAGDTQYF. Together with reference TRBV7-2 and TRBJ2-3, the CDR3 gives the full variable domain: GAGVSQSPSNKVTEKGKDVELRCDPISGHTALYWYRQSLGQGLEFLIYFQGNSAPDKSGLPSDRFSAERTGGSVSTLTIQRTQQEDSAVYLCASSLSSGRAGDTQYFGPGTRLTVL.

This clone appeared a single time. J is TRBJ2-2 and V is TRBV7-6; 13 bases agree with TRBD2. The J segment lost 6 bases and the V segment lost 5 bases, leaving 9 bases of the junction unmatched. The germline gives CDR1 SGHVS, CDR2 FNYEAQ. CDR3 length: 17 residues. CDR3 region: CASSPLATSGGAGELFF. CDR3 bases: TGTGCCAGCAGCCCCCTTGCCACTAGCGGGGGGGCCGGGGAGCTGTTTTTT.

CDR3 nucleotide sequence: TGCGCCAGCAGCCAGGACTTTTTAACGCAGTATTTT. Its protein is CASSQDFLTQYF. This sequence joins TRBV5-1 and TRBJ2-3, with D tentatively TRBD2 (5 bases). V was shortened by 4 bases and J by 9 bases, with 12 bases between the two germline ends. Germline CDR1 SGHRS, CDR2 YFSETQ. This CDR3 has 12 amino acids.

This clone has a handful of counts. The chain joins TRBV13 to TRBJ1-6; TRBD1 matches 10 bases. The trim removed 4 bases at V and 8 bases at J, leaving 2 bases unmatched. Germline CDR1 reads PRHDT; CDR2 reads FYEKMQ (reference sequence). This CDR3 contains 14 residues. The DNA for the CDR3 is TGTGCCAGCAGCTATGGGACAGGGGATTCACCCCTCCACTTT. Its protein is CASSYGTGDSPLHF.

This chain links TRBV5-5 with TRBJ2-7; D may be TRBD1 (5 bases). The CDR3 consists of 14 residues. V was pared by 0 bases and J by 1 base, with 8 bases between. Germline V gene sequence: CDR1 SGHKS, CDR2 YYEKEE (reference sequence). CDR3 nucleotides: TGTGCCAGCAGCTTGGAGGGGCCGTCCTACGAGCAGTACTTC. Translation gives CASSLEGPSYEQYF.

The V gene is TRBV5-5, the J gene TRBJ1-5; 7 nucleotides line up with TRBD1. Germline V gene data show CDR1 as SGHKS and CDR2 as YYEKEE (reference sequence). The CDR3 runs to 17 residues. V shed 1 base and J 6 bases; nucleotides not matched to a gene: 13. Written as DNA, the CDR3 is TGTGCCAGCAGCTTGATCCCGGACAGGAGCTGGGCTCAGCCCCAGCATTTT. Protein product: CASSLIPDRSWAQPQHF.

The V and J genes are TRBV7-8 and TRBJ2-2; TRBD1 aligns across 9 bases. V was clipped by 2 bases and J by 5 bases; unmatched bases: 9. The CDR3 has 17 amino acids. CDR1 is SGHVS and CDR2 is FQNEAQ in the germline V gene. CDR3 amino acids: CASSLLRPGQGTGELFF. In DNA, the CDR3 is TGTGCCAGCAGCTTACTCCGACCGGGACAGGGTACCGGGGAGCTGTTTTTT.

The chain joins TRBV15 to TRBJ2-5; 13 positions match TRBD2. The J call may be faulty, since TRBJ2-7 better matches the DNA end. Germline CDR1 is LNHNV and CDR2 is YYDKDF (reference sequence). The CDR3 sequence is 20 residues long. The CDR3 spells CATSRGLAGSSYHSSYEQYF. The CDR3 DNA sequence: TGTGCCACCAGCCGGGGACTAGCGGGATCCTCTTATCATTCCTCCTACGAGCAGTACTTC.

By sample fraction, this clone is medium-sized (0.01 to 0.1%). This chain links TRBV30 with TRBJ2-7; 7 nucleotides match TRBD1. The ends lost 2 bases at V and 3 bases at J; junction bases unmatched: 7. The CDR3 is 14 residues long. Germline loops: CDR1 GTSNPN, CDR2 SVGIG (reference sequence). CDR3 residues: CAWSSRDSGYEQYF. DNA for the CDR3: TGTGCCTGGAGTAGTCGGGACAGTGGCTACGAGCAGTACTTC.

The chain links TRBV4-2 to TRBJ2-7; 8 positions match TRBD1. V dropped 4 bases and J dropped 5; count of bases not matched to a gene: 10. CDR3 length equals 15 residues. Per the germline V gene, CDR1 is LGHNA and CDR2 is YNFKEQ. The CDR3 DNA reads as TGTGCCAGCAGCCCGGCCCGGACAGGGACCGACGAGCAGTACTTC. Translating gives CASSPARTGTDEQYF.

This clone occurred a few times. The chain links TRBV6-5 to TRBJ1-3; D is uncertain. The CDR3 runs 13 residues. Germline V gene lookup returns CDR1 MNHEY and CDR2 SVGAGI. V was trimmed by 4 bases and J by 3 bases, leaving 7 bases between them. This CDR3 reads CASSLLVGNTIYF. CDR3 nucleotide sequence: TGTGCCAGCAGTTTACTCGTTGGAAACACCATATATTTT.

The V gene is TRBV28, the J gene TRBJ2-2, with TRBD2 identical over 14 bases. The CDR3 length is 18 residues. Germline V gives CDR1 MDHEN, CDR2 SYDVKM. V shed 5 bases, J shed 4 bases, and the junction held 9 bases outside the gene matches. CDR3 protein: CASSGTSGSPGGTGELFF. CDR3 nucleotides: TGTGCCAGCAGTGGGACTAGCGGGAGCCCCGGGGGCACCGGGGAGCTGTTTTTT.

The chain joins TRBV5-6 to TRBJ1-1; D call uncertain. Germline CDR1 SGHDT, CDR2 YYEEEE. V was trimmed by 5 bases and J by 5 bases, leaving 7 bases between them. CDR3 length: 11 residues. CDR3 residues: CASSLWTEAFF. The CDR3 DNA reads as TGTGCCAGCAGTTTATGGACTGAAGCTTTCTTT.

V is TRBV2 and J is TRBJ2-3, with D possibly TRBD1 on 6 matching bases. The V end lost 2 bases, the J end lost 5 bases, and 11 bases lay between the germline ends. The CDR3 totals 14 residues. The V gene's germline CDR1 is SNHLY and CDR2 FYNNEI. The CDR3 nucleotides are TGTGCCAGCAGTGAATCTCAGGGGATAGATACGCAGTATTTT. Its translation: CASSESQGIDTQYF.

The rearrangement joins TRBV11-2 to TRBJ1-6; 10 bases line up with TRBD1. Germline values: CDR1 SGHAT, CDR2 FQNNGV. This CDR3 spans 17 amino acids. Trimming removed 3 bases from V and 0 bases from J; junction bases left unmatched: 2. The CDR3 region is CASSFWTGGSYNSPLHF. The CDR3 DNA sequence: TGTGCCAGCAGCTTCTGGACAGGGGGCTCCTATAATTCACCCCTCCACTTT.

The chain has TRBV5-1 and TRBJ2-7; D is possibly TRBD1 (6 bases). The V and J ends lost 2 bases and 5 bases respectively, with 20 bases between them. CDR1 SGHRS and CDR2 YFSETQ come from the germline V gene. The CDR3 has 16 residues. The CDR3 DNA is TGCGCCAGCAGCTTCTCAACAGGGTTCGGAACCCACGAGCAGTACTTC. Protein sequence: CASSFSTGFGTHEQYF.

The chain links TRBV2 to TRBJ1-2; unclear D gene. The germline V and J ends were trimmed by 8 bases and 6 bases, with 25 bases remaining between them. Germline lookup yields CDR1 SNHLY and CDR2 FYNNEI. This CDR3 is built from 16 residues. The CDR3 nucleotides are TGTGCCAGCTTACTCGATCGACGGACTCTTGGGAATGGCTACACCTTC. Protein product: CASLLDRRTLGNGYTF.

The CDR3 DNA sequence: TGTGCCAGTAATCGAGGGGGCAACACTGAAGCTTTCTTT. This translates into CASNRGGNTEAFF. This chain uses TRBV7-9 with TRBJ1-1; 7 bases agree with TRBD1. Germline V gene sequence: CDR1 SEHNR, CDR2 FQNEAQ (reference sequence). Trimming took 9 bases from V and 2 from J; bases not matched to a gene: 6. The length of the CDR3 is 13 residues.